A single count supports the clone carrying this T cell receptor beta chain. Its target is unknown. Constant-region reverse primers amplified full-length variable regions, followed by semi-nested Nested Universal Primer A PCR. TCRdb recomputed calls from the 5' RACE reads with MiXCR, one row per CDR3 protein. The data hold around 4,800 distinct CDR3 sequences, with around 71% observed a single time. V gave up 4 bases and J gave up 4 bases, with 9 bases separating them. Germline values: CDR1 KGHDR, CDR2 SFDVKD. The CDR3 extends over 13 amino acids. Study results and limitations: The larger cohort examined one V-J beta rearrangement, not whole repertoires. The TCR gene usage of tumor memory CD4+ T cells clustered together with blood and lymph node memory CD4+ cells and with lymph node naive CD4+ cells.

The TCR comes from a female donor with breast cancer. This chain uses TRBV24-1 with TRBJ1-1; no firm D call. What was sequenced was naive CD4+ T cells sorted from blood. Sample subset: naive CD4+ T cells, CD4+CD45RA+CD25-. The CDR3 sequence: CATSDPTSTEAFF. DNA of the CDR3: TGTGCCACCAGTGACCCAACCTCCACTGAAGCTTTCTTT.